What follows are 31 T cell receptor beta chains derived from one specimen sequenced in a study of early T cells in non-severe SARS-CoV-2 infection. TCRdb passed the 5' RACE reads through MiXCR, listing each CDR3 protein once. The top ten hold 6% to 7% of the sample, which has over 100,000 distinct CDR3 sequences, about an eighth seen once. Sequencing was carried out using whole blood. The origin of the receptors is an adult who was a healthcare worker with PCR-confirmed SARS-CoV-2 infection or an uninfected control (not recorded which).

The chain is built from TRBV5-1 and TRBJ2-1; possibly TRBD2 for D (5 bases). V was clipped by 0 bases and J by 0 bases, with 13 bases between them. The CDR3 runs to 17 residues. CDR1 is SGHRS, CDR2 YFSETQ, per germline. Here the CDR3 reads CASSLGTLVASYNEQFF. CDR3 nucleotides: TGCGCCAGCAGCTTGGGCACACTAGTAGCCTCCTACAATGAGCAGTTCTTC.

The gene calls are TRBV11-2 and TRBJ2-1; D not resolved. This CDR3 is 16 amino acids long. Germline V gives CDR1 SGHAT, CDR2 FQNNGV. Trimming left V 5 bases short and J 1 base short, with 15 bases between. The CDR3 spells CASSPGKDRSYNEQFF. The CDR3 nucleotides are TGTGCCAGCAGCCCGGGCAAAGACCGTTCCTACAATGAGCAGTTCTTC. The complete variable domain, with remaining parts taken from reference TRBV11-2 and TRBJ2-1, reads EAGVAQSPRYKIIEKRQSVAFWCNPISGHATLYWYQQILGQGPKLLIQFQNNGVVDDSQLPKDRFSAERLKGVDSTLKIQPAKLEDSAVYLCASSPGKDRSYNEQFFGPGTRLTVL.

The V and J genes are TRBV29-1 and TRBJ2-7; D tentatively reads TRBD1 or TRBD2 (5 bases each). This CDR3 is 14 amino acids long. V was trimmed by 6 bases and J by 0 bases, leaving 15 bases between them. Germline V lookup: CDR1 SQVTM, CDR2 ANQGSEA. CDR3 coding DNA: TGCAGCGTATCTGGGGGAAGCGGCTCCTACGAGCAGTACTTC. Its translation: CSVSGGSGSYEQYF.

This clonotype was seen repeatedly, ten times or more. The chain has TRBV5-5 and TRBJ2-1; D is ambiguous. This CDR3 is built from 12 residues. V was pared by 2 bases and J by 5 bases, with 5 bases between. The germline V gene encodes CDR1 SGHKS and CDR2 YYEKEE (reference sequence). The CDR3 region is CASSFEDNEQFF. The CDR3 DNA reads as TGTGCCAGCAGCTTTGAGGACAATGAGCAGTTCTTC.

The sample holds a few counts of this clonotype. The chain carries TRBV4-1 and TRBJ1-5; tentative D call: TRBD1 (5 bases). The CDR3 is made up of 16 amino acids. V lost 1 base and J 3 bases, leaving 13 bases between the germline ends. Germline V lookup: CDR1 MGHRA, CDR2 YSYEKL. CDR3 DNA: TGCGCCAGCAGCCAAGCAGAAAGACAGACCAATCAGCCCCAGCATTTT. Its protein product is CASSQAERQTNQPQHF.

Ten or more counts support this clonotype. V is TRBV6-5 and J is TRBJ2-5; TRBD2 is a possible D gene (5 bases). The CDR3 sequence is 14 residues long. Germline V gene lookup returns CDR1 MNHEY and CDR2 SVGAGI. V was cut by 2 bases and J by 5 bases, with 12 bases left in between. CDR3 DNA: TGTGCCAGCAGTTACAGTGCGGGTAGCGAGACCCAGTACTTC. As protein: CASSYSAGSETQYF.

The chain uses TRBV28 and TRBJ1-6, with D perhaps TRBD1 (5 bases). The CDR3 totals 17 residues. Germline V gives CDR1 MDHEN, CDR2 SYDVKM. Trimming shortened V by 6 bases and J by 3 bases, and 18 bases separated the two germline ends. This CDR3 reads CASRYHAGPSYNSPLHF. The CDR3 coding sequence is TGTGCCAGCAGATACCACGCAGGGCCAAGCTATAATTCACCCCTCCACTTT. Together with reference TRBV28 and TRBJ1-6, the CDR3 gives the full variable domain: DVKVTQSSRYLVKRTGEKVFLECVQDMDHENMFWYRQDPGLGLRLIYFSYDVKMKEKGDIPEGYSVSREKKERFSLILESASTNQTSMYLCASRYHAGPSYNSPLHFGNGTRLTVT.

In this sample, this clonotype turned up a few times. The CDR3 protein is CASTSMGGIGELFF. In DNA form, the CDR3 reads TGTGCCAGCACCTCTATGGGGGGAATCGGGGAGCTGTTTTTT. This chain links TRBV11-2 with TRBJ2-2; D is possibly TRBD2 (6 bases). V lost 7 bases to trimming and J lost 7 bases, with 16 bases between them. CDR3 length: 14 residues. Germline assignment: CDR1 SGHAT and CDR2 FQNNGV.

This clonotype was counted at least ten times. This chain joins TRBV28 and TRBJ2-7; no definite D call. Germline V CDR1 and CDR2: MDHEN, SYDVKM. V was clipped by 5 bases and J by 6 bases, with 11 bases between them. The CDR3 is made up of 12 amino acids. CDR3 sequence (DNA): TGTGCCAGCAGTCCCTTGAGGAGCGAGCAGTACTTC. Protein: CASSPLRSEQYF.

This clonotype occurred many times. The chain couples TRBV7-2 to TRBJ2-1; D gene unclear. Per the germline V gene, CDR1 is SGHTA and CDR2 is FQGNSA. There are 11 residues in the CDR3. V lost 3 bases, J lost 7 bases, and 4 bases lay in between. The CDR3 is CASSFINEQFF. As DNA, the CDR3 is TGTGCCAGCAGCTTCATTAATGAGCAGTTCTTC.

This clonotype was picked up many times. The rearrangement uses TRBV4-1 and TRBJ2-2; TRBD2 agrees at 12 bases. The CDR3 is 15 amino acids. CDR1 is MGHRA and CDR2 is YSYEKL in the germline V gene. Trimming cost V 8 bases and J 1 base; bases outside gene matches: 2. As DNA, the CDR3 is TGCGCCAGCGGGACTAGCGGGTTGAACACCGGGGAGCTGTTTTTT. Its protein product is CASGTSGLNTGELFF.

V gene TRBV19 combines with J gene TRBJ2-7; TRBD1 aligns across 8 bases. The CDR3 is 14 amino acids. The V gene's germline CDR1 is LNHDA and CDR2 SQIVND (reference sequence). J was trimmed by 2 bases and V by 5 bases; bases with no gene match: 5. CDR3 sequence reads: CASSEQGGTYEQYF. The DNA of the CDR3 is TGTGCCAGTAGTGAACAGGGGGGCACCTACGAGCAGTACTTC.

The chain combines TRBV10-3 with TRBJ1-4; 7 bases agree with TRBD1. Germline-derived CDR1 and CDR2 are ENHRY and SYGVKD. The ends lost 0 bases at V and 7 bases at J; junction bases unmatched: 2. This CDR3 region has 14 residues. CDR3 DNA: TGTGCCATCAGTGAGTCGACAGGGTTTGAAAAACTGTTTTTT. Protein: CAISESTGFEKLFF.

There are a few counts of this clonotype. The chain links TRBV9 to TRBJ2-7; a weak D match, TRBD2 (6 bases). Germline V gene data show CDR1 as SGDLS and CDR2 as YYNGEE. The V and J ends lost 3 bases and 0 bases respectively, with 13 bases between them. The CDR3 is made up of 15 amino acids. In DNA, the CDR3 is TGTGCCAGCAGCGGGATGGGACTGTCCTCCTACGAGCAGTACTTC. Translation: CASSGMGLSSYEQYF.

This clonotype was observed at least ten times. The genes are TRBV28 and TRBJ1-5; D remains ambiguous. Trimming cost V 1 base and J 1 base, with 8 bases left between them. The CDR3 runs 15 residues. Germline loops: CDR1 MDHEN, CDR2 SYDVKM. Written as DNA, the CDR3 is TGTGCCAGCAGTTTATTGTTGGCCAGCAATCAGCCCCAGCATTTT. Amino acids: CASSLLLASNQPQHF. The variable domain in full, with the rest retrieved from reference TRBV28 and TRBJ1-5, is DVKVTQSSRYLVKRTGEKVFLECVQDMDHENMFWYRQDPGLGLRLIYFSYDVKMKEKGDIPEGYSVSREKKERFSLILESASTNQTSMYLCASSLLLASNQPQHFGDGTRLSIL.

Only a few counts were recorded for this clonotype. The V gene is TRBV27, the J gene TRBJ2-1; 7 nucleotides agree with TRBD1. This CDR3 spans 16 amino acids. The germline CDR1 and CDR2 sequences are MNHEY and SMNVEV (reference sequence). The V and J ends lost 5 bases and 7 bases, in that order; junction bases with no gene match: 14. As DNA, the CDR3 is TGTGCCAGCAGTCCACTCTCTAACAGGGGAATGAATGAGCAGTTCTTC. Translating it yields CASSPLSNRGMNEQFF.

The J gene is TRBJ1-2, the V gene TRBV12-3 or TRBV12-4; D gene uncertain. Trimming shortened V by 3 bases and J by 8 bases, and 13 bases separated the two germline ends. This CDR3 has 13 amino acids. In nucleotides, the CDR3 is TGTGCCAGCAGTTTTGGCGCAGGTGCCGGCTACACCTTC. Translation gives CASSFGAGAGYTF.

This clonotype was counted at least ten times. One end of the junction is discordant with germline, which a read error may explain. This chain connects TRBV3-1 to TRBJ2-1; 8 bases match TRBD2. The germline V gene has CDR1 LGHDT and CDR2 YNNKEL (reference sequence). The CDR3 spans 12 residues. CDR3: CASSQATSGGVF. The CDR3 DNA follows: TGTGCCAGCAGCCAAGCAACTAGCGGCGGGGTCTTC.

In its sample, this clonotype was seen many times. This chain joins TRBV11-2 and TRBJ1-6; D gene unclear. This CDR3 region has 13 residues. CDR1 and CDR2 (germline): SGHAT, FQNNGV. The V end was cut by 6 bases, the J end by 11 bases, with 14 bases between. This CDR3 reads CASRTGVVAPLHF. CDR3 nucleotides: TGTGCCAGCAGAACGGGAGTCGTTGCACCCCTCCACTTT.

This sequence joins TRBV20-1 and TRBJ2-1, with TRBD1 as a possible D gene (8 bases). The V end lost 0 bases, the J end lost 6 bases, and 21 bases lay between the germline ends. The CDR3 is 17 residues long. Per the germline V gene, CDR1 is DFQATT and CDR2 is SNEGSKA (reference sequence). In DNA form, the CDR3 reads TGCAGTGCTAGAGATCCAACAGGGGGGGCCTTACGCAATGAGCAGTTCTTC. This codes for CSARDPTGGALRNEQFF.

Ten or more counts support this clonotype. The chain employs TRBV5-1 and TRBJ1-1, with 10 bases fitting TRBD1. CDR1 SGHRS and CDR2 YFSETQ come from the germline V gene. With 2 bases clipped from V and 6 bases from J, the junction kept 7 bases outside the gene matches. This CDR3 has 15 residues. The CDR3 DNA follows: TGCGCCAGCAGCTTAGGCGGGACAGGGGCCCCTGAAGCTTTCTTT. Protein sequence: CASSLGGTGAPEAFF.

The table lists this clonotype with many counts. This sequence joins TRBV20-1 and TRBJ1-1; weak D call: TRBD1 (5 bases). Trimming removed 0 bases from V and 4 bases from J, with 12 bases in between. CDR3 size: 14 residues. The germline V gene has CDR1 DFQATT and CDR2 SNEGSKA (reference sequence). CDR3 sequence reads: CSARDSQGSTEAFF. CDR3 in DNA: TGCAGTGCTAGAGACTCCCAGGGTAGCACTGAAGCTTTCTTT.

With respect to this clonotype: At one of its ends the junction is not consistent with the germline gene, which may arise from a read error. V usage is TRBV11-2 and J usage is TRBJ2-5; no clear D gene. The CDR3 consists of 13 residues. Germline CDR1 SGHAT, CDR2 FQNNGV. This chain's CDR3 is CASSRNYQEAQYF. CDR3 DNA sequence: TGTGCCAGCAGCCGGAATTACCAAGAGGCCCAGTACTTC.

This clonotype turned up a few times. The V call is TRBV2, the J call TRBJ2-7, with 9 bases aligning to TRBD2. CDR3 size: 14 residues. CDR1 SNHLY and CDR2 FYNNEI come from the germline V gene. V lost 4 bases and J lost 5; bases outside the gene matches: 6. As DNA, the CDR3 is TGTGCCAGCAGTGGTGCGGGAGGGCCCCACGAGCAGTACTTC. It is translated as CASSGAGGPHEQYF.

This clonotype appeared a few times. The chain links TRBV20-1 to TRBJ2-4; the match to TRBD1 covers 10 bases. J was trimmed by 6 bases and V by 3 bases; bases with no gene match: 5. This CDR3 has 14 amino acids. CDR1 DFQATT and CDR2 SNEGSKA come from the germline V gene (reference sequence). The CDR3, as DNA: TGCAGTGCTAGGCCGGGACAGGGGAGAAACATTCAGTACTTC. It translates to CSARPGQGRNIQYF.

This clonotype was detected a few times. The rearrangement uses TRBV9 and TRBJ2-7, with 9 bases aligning to TRBD1. The CDR3 length is 13 residues. V lost 5 bases, J lost 5 bases, and 5 bases stayed unmatched. CDR1 is SGDLS, CDR2 YYNGEE, per germline. CDR3 sequence: CASSGTGLDEQYF. The CDR3 DNA follows: TGTGCCAGCAGTGGGACAGGGTTGGACGAGCAGTACTTC.

This clonotype counts as medium-sized. J is TRBJ2-7 and V is TRBV3-1; D not resolved. This CDR3 is built from 14 residues. The V gene's germline CDR1 is LGHDT and CDR2 YNNKEL (reference sequence). V was clipped by 1 base and J by 3 bases, with 10 bases between them. The CDR3 loop is CASSQGSPVYEQYF. The CDR3 nucleotides read TGTGCCAGCAGCCAAGGGAGCCCTGTCTACGAGCAGTACTTC.

The J gene is TRBJ2-5, the V gene TRBV29-1; TRBD2 might be the D (6 bases). V lost 3 bases to trimming and J lost 5 bases, with 10 bases between them. In germline, CDR1 is SQVTM, CDR2 ANQGSEA. The CDR3 covers 12 residues. The CDR3 here is CSVDGGLETQYF. The CDR3 DNA sequence: TGCAGCGTTGACGGAGGGTTGGAGACCCAGTACTTC.

Only a few counts were recorded for this clonotype. The chain recombines TRBV3-1 with TRBJ1-2; D might be TRBD1 (6 bases). This CDR3 has 13 amino acids. With 1 base removed from V and 7 bases from J, the gap between germline ends came to 10 bases. Germline V gene lookup returns CDR1 LGHDT and CDR2 YNNKEL (reference sequence). CDR3 coding DNA: TGTGCCAGCAGCCAAGTTGGGACAAGTGGCTACACCTTC. Encoded protein: CASSQVGTSGYTF. The complete variable domain, with remaining parts taken from reference TRBV3-1 and TRBJ1-2, reads DTAVSQTPKYLVTQMGNDKSIKCEQNLGHDTMYWYKQDSKKFLKIMFSYNNKELIINETVPNRFSPKSPDKAHLNLHINSLELGDSAVYFCASSQVGTSGYTFGSGTRLTVV.

CDR3 sequence (DNA): TGTGCCAGCAGCCCCCCCATAGGGGGGGCCAAAAACATTCAGTACTTC. Translating it yields CASSPPIGGAKNIQYF. This sequence joins TRBV3-1 and TRBJ2-4; D may correspond to TRBD1 or TRBD2 (6 bases each). V was clipped by 4 bases and J by 1 base, with 14 bases between them. The germline V gene has CDR1 LGHDT and CDR2 YNNKEL (reference sequence). The CDR3 loop spans 16 amino acids.

This clonotype turned up a few times. The V call is TRBV28, the J call TRBJ1-5; TRBD1 matches at 12 bases. Germline-derived CDR1 and CDR2 are MDHEN and SYDVKM. This CDR3 has 17 residues. V was clipped by 6 bases and J by 4 bases; unmatched bases: 10. The CDR3 coding sequence is TGTGCCAGCAGAACCGGGACAGGGGGCGCAAGAAATCAGCCCCAGCATTTT. Protein sequence: CASRTGTGGARNQPQHF.